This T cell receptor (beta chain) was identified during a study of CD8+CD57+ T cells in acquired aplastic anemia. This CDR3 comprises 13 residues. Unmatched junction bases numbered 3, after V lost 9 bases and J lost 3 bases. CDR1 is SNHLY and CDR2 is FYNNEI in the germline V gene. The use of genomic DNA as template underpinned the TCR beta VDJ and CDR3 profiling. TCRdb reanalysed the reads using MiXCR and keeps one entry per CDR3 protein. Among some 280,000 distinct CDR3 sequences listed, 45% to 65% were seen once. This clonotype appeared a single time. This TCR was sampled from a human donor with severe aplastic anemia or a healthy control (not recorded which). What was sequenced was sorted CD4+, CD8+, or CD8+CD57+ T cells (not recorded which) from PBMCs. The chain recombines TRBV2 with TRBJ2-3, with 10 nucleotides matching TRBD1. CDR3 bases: TGTGCCAGGACAGGGGGCAAAACAGATACGCAGTATTTT. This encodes CARTGGKTDTQYF.